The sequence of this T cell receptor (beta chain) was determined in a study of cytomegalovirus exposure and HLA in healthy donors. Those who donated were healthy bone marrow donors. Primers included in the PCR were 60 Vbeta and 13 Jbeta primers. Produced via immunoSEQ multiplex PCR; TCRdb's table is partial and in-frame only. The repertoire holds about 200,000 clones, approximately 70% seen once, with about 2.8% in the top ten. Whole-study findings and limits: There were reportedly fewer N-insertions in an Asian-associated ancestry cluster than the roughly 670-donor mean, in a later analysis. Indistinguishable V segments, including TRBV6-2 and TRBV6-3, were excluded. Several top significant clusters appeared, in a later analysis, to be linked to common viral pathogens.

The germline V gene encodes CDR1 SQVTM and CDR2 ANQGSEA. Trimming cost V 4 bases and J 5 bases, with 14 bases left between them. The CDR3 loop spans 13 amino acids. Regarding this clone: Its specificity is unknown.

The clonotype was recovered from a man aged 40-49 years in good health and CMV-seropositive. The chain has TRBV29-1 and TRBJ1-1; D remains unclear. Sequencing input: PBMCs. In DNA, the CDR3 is TGCAGCGTTGGGTATGCAACGGGTACTGAAGCTTTCTTT. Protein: CSVGYATGTEAFF.